Below are 29 T cell receptor beta chains sequenced from a single sample in a study of blood T cell repertoires in COVID-19. Data came from immunoSEQ multiplex PCR; TCRdb stores just in-frame clones and leaves some out. Of about 150,000 clones in the sample, roughly 87% are singletons; the top ten hold roughly 4%. The sequenced material came from PBMCs or T cells enriched from blood (not recorded which). The receptors stem from a woman between 35 and 50 years old who had been exposed to COVID-19.

This clone was detected once. The CDR3 coding sequence is TGTGCCAGCAGCCAAGACAGGGGAAACACCATATATTTT. Translation: CASSQDRGNTIYF. The chain combines TRBV3-1 (or the pseudogene TRBV3-2) with TRBJ1-3; no definite D call. Germline CDR1 LGHDT, CDR2 YNNKEL (reference sequence). CDR3 length equals 13 residues. V was clipped by 0 bases and J by 4 bases, with 4 bases between them.

The CDR3 spells CASRGQAANYGYTF. The CDR3 coding sequence is TGTGCCAGCAGAGGACAGGCAGCTAACTATGGCTACACCTTC. J is TRBJ1-2 and V is TRBV3-1 (or the pseudogene TRBV3-2), with 7 positions matching TRBD1. J gave up 0 bases and V 6 bases, and 4 bases lay outside the gene matches. Per the germline V gene, CDR1 is LGHDT and CDR2 is YNNKEL (reference sequence). This CDR3 comprises 14 residues.

The J gene is TRBJ1-1, the V gene TRBV5-1, with D possibly being TRBD1 (6 bases). Between the trimmed V and J ends, which lost 1 base and 3 bases, there was a span of 7 bases. Germline V gene data show CDR1 as SGHRS and CDR2 as YFSETQ. The CDR3 length is 13 residues. Written as DNA, the CDR3 is TGCGCCAGCAGCTTGTCAGGGGACACTGAAGCTTTCTTT. This translates into CASSLSGDTEAFF.

Worth noting for this clone: Other DNA sequences in the same sample also yield this CDR3. The chain joins TRBV7-2 to TRBJ1-1; weak D call: TRBD1 (6 bases). V was clipped by 1 base and J by 5 bases, with 8 bases between them. This CDR3 comprises 13 residues. Germline V gives CDR1 SGHTA, CDR2 FQGNSA. The CDR3 DNA is TGTGCCAGCAGCTTAGGTCAGGGGACTGAAGCTTTCTTT. Its protein is CASSLGQGTEAFF.

The V call is TRBV19, the J call TRBJ1-5; 9 bases map to TRBD1. The CDR3 is 15 amino acids. Trimming cost V 6 bases and J 3 bases; bases outside gene matches: 6. Germline loops: CDR1 LNHDA, CDR2 SQIVND (reference sequence). CDR3 residues: CASRMRDRVNQPQHF. CDR3 bases: TGTGCCAGTAGGATGAGGGACAGGGTCAATCAGCCCCAGCATTTT.

This sequence joins TRBV5-1 and TRBJ2-7, with TRBD2 identical over 9 bases. The V gene's germline CDR1 is SGHRS and CDR2 YFSETQ. Germline trimming cut 5 bases from V and 4 bases from J; bases unmatched to any gene: 7. The CDR3 is 14 residues long. The CDR3 reads CASRGIAGEYEQYF. CDR3 sequence (DNA): TGCGCCAGCAGAGGTATAGCGGGGGAATACGAGCAGTACTTC.

This sequence joins TRBV24-1 and TRBJ1-4, with a possible D match to TRBD1 (6 bases). The CDR3 extends over 13 amino acids. Trimming left V 10 bases short and J 3 bases short, with 11 bases between. From germline, CDR1 is KGHDR and CDR2 SFDVKD. The CDR3 spells CATSTGPNEKLFF. The CDR3 region has the DNA TGTGCCACGTCGACAGGTCCTAATGAAAAACTGTTTTTT.

This clone was counted a single time. A junction end diverges from the germline sequence, so it may reflect a read error. The chain couples TRBV5-6 to TRBJ2-1, with 8 bases identical to TRBD2. This CDR3 is 16 amino acids long. CDR1 and CDR2 (germline): SGHDT, YYEEEE. The DNA for the CDR3 is TGTGCTAGCAGTCCCCGTAGTAGCGGGATGGTCGGTGAGCAGTTCTTC. Its protein is CASSPRSSGMVGEQFF. Combining the CDR3 with reference TRBV5-6 and TRBJ2-1 gives the whole variable domain DAGVTQSPTHLIKTRGQQVTLRCSPKSGHDTVSWYQQALGQGPQFIFQYYEEEERQRGNFPDRFSGHQFPNYSSELNVNALLLGDSALYLCASSPRSSGMVGEQFFGPGTRLTVL.

CDR3 coding DNA: TGCAGCGTTGAATGGAGGCTAGCGGGAGTCAATGAGCAGTTCTTC. Its protein product is CSVEWRLAGVNEQFF. This chain links TRBV29-1 with TRBJ2-1, with TRBD2 matching 10 bases. This CDR3 contains 15 residues. From germline, CDR1 is SQVTM and CDR2 ANQGSEA. The V segment lost 2 bases and the J segment 6 bases; nucleotides outside the gene matches: 7.

The chain joins TRBV19 to TRBJ1-2, with 8 nucleotides matching TRBD1. Per the germline V gene, CDR1 is LNHDA and CDR2 is SQIVND (reference sequence). The V segment lost 3 bases and the J segment 8 bases; nucleotides outside the gene matches: 8. The CDR3 extends over 14 amino acids. The CDR3 nucleotides are TGTGCCAGTAGTATTGGACAGGGACTTGGAGGCTACACCTTC. This translates into CASSIGQGLGGYTF.

V usage is TRBV4-1 and J usage is TRBJ2-2, with TRBD1 as a possible D gene (8 bases). V lost 2 bases, J lost 5 bases, and 21 bases lay in between. The V gene's germline CDR1 is MGHRA and CDR2 YSYEKL. CDR3 length: 18 amino acids. The CDR3: CASSQTRRTGRGTGELFF. The CDR3 nucleotides are TGCGCCAGCAGCCAAACGAGGCGGACAGGGAGGGGGACCGGGGAGCTGTTTTTT.

The chain is built from TRBV12-3 or TRBV12-4 and TRBJ1-5, with D unclear. CDR3 length equals 13 residues. V lost 4 bases and J lost 6, with 10 bases in between. This chain's CDR3 is CASSSGSSQPQHF. The DNA of the CDR3 is TGTGCCAGCAGTTCAGGCTCGAGTCAGCCCCAGCATTTT.

The J gene is TRBJ2-3, the V gene TRBV5-4; 9 bases are a match to TRBD2. Germline CDR1 reads SGHNT; CDR2 reads YYREEE (reference sequence). CDR3 length: 16 amino acids. The trim removed 1 base at V and 2 bases at J, leaving 5 bases unmatched. The CDR3 region has the DNA TGTGCCAGCAGCTTGAAGGCTAGCGGGACCACAGATACGCAGTATTTT. This sequence encodes CASSLKASGTTDTQYF.

V and J are TRBV4-2 and TRBJ1-1; D is ambiguous. The CDR3 consists of 15 residues. Germline V gene sequence: CDR1 LGHNA, CDR2 YNFKEQ. V was cut by 1 base and J by 5 bases, with 14 bases left in between. CDR3 in DNA: TGTGCCAGCAGCCAAGTTAAGACCGCGGGGACTGAAGCTTTCTTT. Translating gives CASSQVKTAGTEAFF.

This chain links TRBV5-1 with TRBJ1-5; 10 positions agree with TRBD1. Losses at the gene ends were 4 bases for V and 8 bases for J; bases not matched to a gene: 3. Germline CDR1 and CDR2: SGHRS and YFSETQ. The CDR3 has 13 residues. The CDR3, as DNA: TGCGCCAGCAGCCCGGGACAGGGGAAGCCCCAGCATTTT. Translated, it gives CASSPGQGKPQHF.

CDR3 amino acids: CASSSFPGPGGGYTF. CDR3 sequence (DNA): TGTGCCAGCAGCTCCTTTCCCGGCCCTGGAGGGGGCTACACCTTC. The rearrangement uses TRBV7-9 and TRBJ1-2; no firm D call. The CDR3 totals 15 residues. Trimming pared 4 bases from V and 8 bases from J, leaving 20 bases between. CDR1 is SEHNR, CDR2 FQNEAQ, per germline (reference sequence).

V gene TRBV5-1 combines with J gene TRBJ2-2; TRBD1 matches at 8 bases. Germline CDR1 SGHRS, CDR2 YFSETQ. The CDR3 contains 14 residues. V trimming: 4 bases; J trimming: 6 bases; junction bases outside the gene matches: 5. The CDR3 sequence: CASSPGQVSGELFF. For the CDR3, the DNA is TGCGCCAGCAGCCCGGGACAGGTGTCCGGGGAGCTGTTTTTT. The full variable domain, with the rest looked up from reference TRBV5-1 and TRBJ2-2, is KAGVTQTPRYLIKTRGQQVTLSCSPISGHRSVSWYQQTPGQGLQFLFEYFSETQRNKGNFPGRFSGRQFSNSRSEMNVSTLELGDSALYLCASSPGQVSGELFFGEGSRLTVL.

The chain is built from TRBV6-5 and TRBJ1-5; maybe TRBD1 (5 bases). The CDR3 length is 14 residues. V lost 6 bases and J lost 7, with 16 bases in between. Germline V gene sequence: CDR1 MNHEY, CDR2 SVGAGI. The CDR3 here is CASSGGGIRQPQHF. The CDR3 DNA reads TGTGCCAGCAGCGGGGGAGGGATCCGACAGCCCCAGCATTTT.

The rearrangement links TRBV7-9 to TRBJ2-1, with D perhaps TRBD2 (6 bases). CDR3 length: 17 amino acids. The V gene lost 4 bases and the J gene lost 5 bases, with 21 bases spanning the gap. The germline V gene encodes CDR1 SEHNR and CDR2 FQNEAQ (reference sequence). Here the CDR3 DNA reads TGTGCCAGCAGCTCTATAATGGGTGGGACTTCCGACAATGAGCAGTTCTTC. It translates to CASSSIMGGTSDNEQFF.

This clone was detected a few times. J is TRBJ1-2 and V is TRBV7-9; D unclear. The CDR3 is made up of 12 amino acids. The ends were cut back, 8 bases at V and 7 bases at J, with 14 bases in the middle. CDR1 and CDR2 from the germline V gene are SEHNR and FQNEAQ (reference sequence). The CDR3 here is CASGLEEGGYTF. Written as DNA, the CDR3 is TGTGCCAGCGGACTGGAGGAGGGTGGCTACACCTTC.

This chain joins TRBV29-1 and TRBJ1-4; D gene unclear. The CDR3 runs to 16 residues. Trimming took off 8 bases at V and 4 bases at J, with 23 bases between the two ends. Germline-derived CDR1 and CDR2 are SQVTM and ANQGSEA. The CDR3 DNA is TGCAGCCCACTTAAACCTCACGAGGTGAGTAATGAAAAACTGTTTTTT. Protein: CSPLKPHEVSNEKLFF.

This clone was observed at least ten times. The V and J genes are TRBV13 and TRBJ2-7; TRBD1 agrees at 11 bases. Unmatched junction bases numbered 10, after V lost 5 bases and J lost 1 base. This CDR3 contains 17 residues. Germline CDR1 is PRHDT and CDR2 is FYEKMQ (reference sequence). In nucleotides, the CDR3 is TGTGCCAGCAGCATCGGACAGGGGGCTCCAAATTCCTACGAGCAGTACTTC. As protein: CASSIGQGAPNSYEQYF.

The rearrangement links TRBV5-1 to TRBJ1-5; the match to TRBD1 covers 7 bases. The germline CDR1 and CDR2 sequences are SGHRS and YFSETQ. The CDR3 spans 13 residues. The ends lost 9 bases at V and 2 bases at J; junction bases unmatched: 5. CDR3 sequence: CAIPGQGNQPQHF. The CDR3 nucleotides read TGCGCCATCCCTGGACAGGGCAATCAGCCCCAGCATTTT.

The rearrangement joins TRBV28 to TRBJ1-3; possibly TRBD1 for D (5 bases). This CDR3 has 18 residues. Germline CDR1 and CDR2: MDHEN and SYDVKM. V gave up 3 bases and J gave up 0 bases, with 18 bases separating them. CDR3 residues: CASSFWGWGRSSGNTIYF. The CDR3, as DNA: TGTGCCAGCAGTTTCTGGGGCTGGGGAAGAAGCTCTGGAAACACCATATATTTT.

The chain joins TRBV6-1 to TRBJ2-2; D might be TRBD2 (5 bases). This CDR3 is built from 16 residues. V was clipped by 3 bases and J by 4 bases, with 15 bases between them. The germline gives CDR1 MNHNS, CDR2 SASEGT. CDR3 protein: CASSDSSGVITGELFF. The CDR3 nucleotides read TGTGCCAGCAGTGACAGTTCCGGGGTGATCACCGGGGAGCTGTTTTTT.

The chain combines TRBV7-3 with TRBJ2-1, with 9 bases matching TRBD2. CDR3 length equals 16 residues. Looked up from germline, CDR1 is SGHTA and CDR2 is FQGTGA. Trimming at V came to 1 base and at J to 8 bases, leaving 9 bases not matched to a gene. CDR3 loop: CASSLMAGGLIYEQFF. CDR3 DNA sequence: TGTGCCAGCAGCTTAATGGCGGGGGGGCTCATTTATGAGCAGTTCTTC.

About this clone itself: This specimen includes other DNA sequences encoding the same CDR3. J is TRBJ1-1 and V is TRBV5-1; D unclear. The CDR3 length is 13 residues. CDR1 is SGHRS, CDR2 YFSETQ, per germline. The V and J ends lost 4 bases and 1 base respectively, with 8 bases between them. As DNA, the CDR3 is TGCGCCAGCAGCCGAACAGCGAACACTGAAGCTTTCTTT. Its translation is CASSRTANTEAFF.

The chain couples TRBV4-3 to TRBJ2-7; D gene ambiguous. Looked up from germline, CDR1 is LGHNA and CDR2 is YSLEER. This CDR3 is 16 amino acids long. V lost 0 bases and J lost 0, with 12 bases in between. The CDR3 DNA is TGCGCCAGCAGCCAAGATCAGAGCGCCCGCTCCTACGAGCAGTACTTC. Translating it yields CASSQDQSARSYEQYF.

This chain connects TRBV5-6 to TRBJ1-5; 9 nucleotides align to TRBD1. The CDR3 covers 15 residues. J gave up 6 bases and V 4 bases, and 8 bases lay outside the gene matches. Germline lookup yields CDR1 SGHDT and CDR2 YYEEEE. This CDR3 is CASSRDRAGGQPQHF. Written as DNA, the CDR3 is TGTGCCAGCAGCAGGGACAGGGCGGGAGGTCAGCCCCAGCATTTT. The full variable domain, with the rest looked up from reference TRBV5-6 and TRBJ1-5, is DAGVTQSPTHLIKTRGQQVTLRCSPKSGHDTVSWYQQALGQGPQFIFQYYEEEERQRGNFPDRFSGHQFPNYSSELNVNALLLGDSALYLCASSRDRAGGQPQHFGDGTRLSIL.